This entry features one T cell receptor (beta chain) sequence. Its antigen is as yet unknown. Time point in this sample: baseline, week 1 (first vaccination visit). As to treatment: pre-vaccination baseline after standard-of-care therapy. The data were obtained in a study of a mutant IDH1 vaccine in newly diagnosed glioma. Notes on the study in general: Immune responses induced by vaccination arose in 90% to 95% of the patients. Among top peripheral T cell clonotypes, changes seemed unrelated to pseudoprogression.

The CDR3 is made up of 14 amino acids. V shed 2 bases and J 6 bases; nucleotides not matched to a gene: 6. Germline V gene sequence: CDR1 SGHNT, CDR2 YYREEE (reference sequence). The method was immunoSEQ multiplex PCR; TCRdb's version includes in-frame clones alone and lacks a portion of them. Of about 88,000 clones in the sample, more than 65% were seen once. This chain links TRBV5-4 with TRBJ2-3; 7 bases match TRBD2. The source was PBMCs, collected from a glioma patient treated with radiotherapy, temozolomide or both. This TCR was sampled from a man aged 40-49 years with glioma. Some clones in this sample may be carry-over from other donors' samples. The CDR3 DNA reads as TGTGCCAGCAGCTTTACATTGGGAGGGGATACGCAGTATTTT. This gives the protein CASSFTLGGDTQYF.